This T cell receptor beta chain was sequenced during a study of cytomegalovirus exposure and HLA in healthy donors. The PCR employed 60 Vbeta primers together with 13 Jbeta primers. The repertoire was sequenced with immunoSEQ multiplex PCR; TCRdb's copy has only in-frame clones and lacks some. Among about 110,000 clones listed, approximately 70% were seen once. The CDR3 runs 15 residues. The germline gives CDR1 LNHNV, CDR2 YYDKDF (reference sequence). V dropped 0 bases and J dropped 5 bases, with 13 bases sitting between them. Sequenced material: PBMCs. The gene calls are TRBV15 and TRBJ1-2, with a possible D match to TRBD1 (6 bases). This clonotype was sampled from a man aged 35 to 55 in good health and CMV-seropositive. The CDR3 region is CATSRDYTGNYGYTF. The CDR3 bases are TGTGCCACCAGCAGAGATTATACAGGGAATTATGGCTACACCTTC.